The present TCR beta chain was sequenced within a study of blood T cell repertoires in COVID-19 (dated by TCRdb to 2019 to 2021). With regard to the full study: Collaborator samples came from the United States, Italy and Spain and covered acute and convalescent phases of COVID-19. The material from the prospective study consisted of cDNA or gDNA derived from T cells, B-cell-depleted T cells, or PBMCs. The dataset comprised deeply sampled blood TCRbeta repertoires from subjects exposed to, actively infected with, or recovered from COVID-19. A freely available public database, intended as a resource for researchers studying the immune response to SARS-CoV-2, is where the repertoires were released. The samples were drawn from two sources: the first 160 participants of the ongoing ImmuneRACE study, and 950 to 1,500 subjects contributed by 6 global collaborators. Nearly every sample came with metadata listing a de-identified subject ID, COVID-19 status, age in years and sex. HLA class I and class II types, where available, came from metadata supplied by the sample provider rather than from assay-based typing.

TCRbeta CDR3 regions were amplified from genomic DNA using the immunoSEQ Assay, a bias-controlled multiplex PCR. From the authors' description of their analysis: The number of nucleated cells in each sample was estimated from the amplification of reference gene primers within the assay. Sequence reads were collapsed and filtered to measure the absolute abundance of every unique TCRbeta CDR3 rearrangement. For each sample, productive Simpson clonality was calculated as the square root of Simpson's diversity index across productive rearrangements. Held by TCRdb, this immuneACCESS table contains in-frame sequences only and omits some clones. Under half of the omission traces to an unresolved V gene where checked; the cause of the rest is unknown. For V, J and clone size, that table is used; D and trimming come from the DNA. The sample table records about 350,000 clones; about 88% of these occur just once. Just over 1% of the sample lies in the top ten.

Relative to germline, V is missing 3 bases and J is missing 4 bases, with 6 bases of the junction outside any gene match. Via the germline V gene, CDR1 is SGHVS and CDR2 FNYEAQ. Including the terminal cysteine and phenylalanine, the CDR3 comprises 15 residues. Just CDR3 DNA is preserved here, 45 bases in frame from base 1. Participants in the prospective study were enrolled through a virtual design, were aged 18 to 89 years, and lived in fewer than 30 United States geographic areas. In the prospective study, cohorts were assigned on the basis of participant-reported clinical history obtained from a screening survey and a study questionnaire. Exposed participants had been in contact, within 2 weeks of entering the study, with a person who had a PCR-confirmed or clinician-diagnosed case of COVID-19. In the prospective study, mobile phlebotomists collected whole blood, serum and a nasopharyngeal or oropharyngeal swab from each participant. Participants in the prospective study had the option to provide additional blood draws and questionnaires over an approximately 2-month period. Before DNA extraction, prospective study blood samples were shipped either frozen or at room temperature.

What the study reported, not specific to this receptor: Clinical and demographic metadata were provided uncurated, with the amount varying by source and participant.

As regards this clone: What antigen it recognizes has not been identified. No clone much larger than this one lies a single base away; base qualities are absent.

This receptor chain uses TRBV7-6 and TRBJ1-2; TRBD1 agrees with 9 junctional bases. This clonotype was sampled from a woman in her thirties who had been exposed to COVID-19. Sequencing was carried out using PBMCs or T cells enriched from blood (not recorded which). The CDR3 loop reads CASSLGQGAVYGYTF. The nucleotides read TGTGCCAGCAGCTTGGGACAGGGTGCGGTCTATGGCTACACCTTC.